A single sample is the source of the 27 T cell receptor beta chains below, sequenced in a study of T cells in Graves' hyperthyroidism and ophthalmopathy. Template material for amplifying TCR beta CDR3 regions consisted of RNA transcripts. With the HTBI primer set, the TCR CDR3 went through a first round of RT-PCR. Using its own MiXCR run on the multiplex PCR reads, TCRdb lists one record per CDR3 protein. The sample consists of approximately 600,000 distinct CDR3 sequences, roughly 20% of them appearing once. Sequenced sample: blood. The origin of the receptors is a man aged 25 to 40 with Graves' ophthalmopathy.

Many counts were recorded for this clonotype. This chain connects TRBV3-1 to TRBJ1-1; D gene ambiguous. This CDR3 contains 13 residues. Trimming stripped 3 bases from V and 8 bases from J, with 13 bases between. CDR1 is LGHDT, CDR2 YNNKEL, per germline (reference sequence). CDR3 coding DNA: TGTGCCAGCAGCCAGTCTCCGGGGTTCGAAGCTTTCTTT. It specifies CASSQSPGFEAFF.

The chain carries TRBV5-4 and TRBJ2-7; D possibly corresponds to TRBD2 (6 bases). This CDR3 is built from 15 residues. Trimming took 4 bases from V and 6 from J, leaving 20 bases between them. From germline, CDR1 is SGHNT and CDR2 YYREEE (reference sequence). The CDR3 reads CASSLPGGERAEQYF. The CDR3 DNA reads as TGTGCCAGCAGCCTCCCGGGCGGGGAGCGGGCCGAGCAGTACTTC.

This clonotype was counted ten times or more. The genes are TRBV28 and TRBJ1-4; D not certain. This CDR3 has 16 amino acids. Per the germline V gene, CDR1 is MDHEN and CDR2 is SYDVKM. Trimming stripped 1 base from V and 0 bases from J, with 9 bases between. Here the CDR3 reads CASSLYTASTNEKLFF. The CDR3 nucleotides read TGTGCCAGCAGTTTATACACGGCATCAACTAATGAAAAACTGTTTTTT.

The chain has TRBV20-1 and TRBJ2-5; either TRBD1 or TRBD2 may fit D (6 bases each). The CDR3 has 13 residues. V lost 4 bases and J 6 bases, leaving 15 bases between the germline ends. Germline assignment: CDR1 DFQATT and CDR2 SNEGSKA (reference sequence). DNA for the CDR3: TGCAGTGCTAACCGACGAGGGGGGAAGACCCAGTACTTC. Translating it yields CSANRRGGKTQYF.

The chain joins TRBV6-2 or TRBV6-3 to TRBJ1-4; no clear D gene. Germline V CDR1 and CDR2: MNHEY, SVGEGT. The CDR3 is 14 amino acids. V lost 1 base, J lost 5 bases, and 8 bases lay in between. The CDR3 region is CASSYFAQNEKLFF. The CDR3 nucleotides are TGTGCCAGCAGTTACTTCGCACAGAATGAAAAACTGTTTTTT.

The chain joins TRBV6-1 to TRBJ2-3; 9 bases are shared with TRBD2. The CDR3 is made up of 14 amino acids. The germline V gene has CDR1 MNHNS and CDR2 SASEGT. The trim removed 8 bases at V and 6 bases at J, leaving 9 bases unmatched. CDR3 region: CASYPSGTLDTQYF. Here the CDR3 DNA reads TGTGCCAGCTATCCTAGCGGGACCCTGGATACGCAGTATTTT.

This chain connects TRBV20-1 to TRBJ1-5, with TRBD1 matching 9 bases. The V and J ends lost 5 bases and 7 bases, in that order; junction bases with no gene match: 9. The length of the CDR3 is 14 residues. Germline CDR1 is DFQATT and CDR2 is SNEGSKA (reference sequence). CDR3 sequence reads: CSALWTGDGQPQHF. In DNA, the CDR3 is TGCAGTGCTCTCTGGACAGGGGACGGGCAGCCCCAGCATTTT.

With respect to this clonotype: At one end the junction does not follow the germline gene, possibly because of a read error. The chain carries TRBV5-8 and TRBJ1-2; 7 nucleotides line up with TRBD1. Germline CDR1 is SGHTS and CDR2 is YDEGEE. This CDR3 has 14 residues. For the CDR3, the DNA is TGTACCAGCAGACCTAGGACAGGATTCTATGGCTACACCTTC. Translating gives CTSRPRTGFYGYTF.

This clonotype was seen more than once but under ten times. CDR3 in amino acids: CASSSPGLAGGGGVRTQYF. The DNA of the CDR3 is TGTGCCAGCAGCTCCCCGGGACTAGCGGGAGGAGGGGGGGTCCGGACGCAGTATTTT. V gene TRBV7-8 combines with J gene TRBJ2-3, with 15 bases lining up with TRBD2. J lost 9 bases, V lost 4 bases, and 17 bases had no gene match. Germline-derived CDR1 and CDR2 are SGHVS and FQNEAQ. The CDR3 runs to 19 residues.

This chain joins TRBV6-1 and TRBJ1-5; 8 bases line up with TRBD1. This CDR3 is 13 amino acids long. Germline V CDR1 and CDR2: MNHNS, SASEGT. V was clipped by 9 bases and J by 2 bases; unmatched bases: 3. CDR3 sequence (DNA): TGTGCCAGTCAGGGGGCGGGCAATCAGCCCCAGCATTTT. This sequence encodes CASQGAGNQPQHF.

This chain connects TRBV6-2 or TRBV6-3 to TRBJ2-1; 11 nucleotides align to TRBD2. This CDR3 is built from 17 residues. Germline CDR1 reads MNHEY; CDR2 reads SVGEGT. Trimming took 8 bases from V and 3 from J; bases not matched to a gene: 12. CDR3 in amino acids: CASQSRGGTSGYNEQFF. In DNA form, the CDR3 reads TGTGCCAGCCAGAGTCGAGGGGGGACTAGCGGCTACAATGAGCAGTTCTTC.

The V gene is TRBV20-1, the J gene TRBJ2-2; unclear D gene. Trimming pared 0 bases from V and 6 bases from J, leaving 14 bases between. Germline-derived CDR1 and CDR2 are DFQATT and SNEGSKA (reference sequence). This CDR3 region has 15 residues. CDR3 residues: CSARELDGSPGELFF. CDR3 bases: TGCAGTGCTAGAGAACTGGACGGCTCCCCCGGGGAGCTGTTTTTT.

This clonotype has a handful of counts. A much bigger clone sits one base away, suggesting this may be a read error. The chain recombines TRBV5-1 with TRBJ2-7, with 7 bases lining up with TRBD1. Losses at the gene ends were 4 bases for V and 4 bases for J; bases not matched to a gene: 8. The CDR3 runs to 14 residues. The germline V gene has CDR1 SGHRS and CDR2 YFSETQ. The DNA for the CDR3 is TGCGCCAGCAGCATGGGAGACAGGGTTTACGAGCAGTACTTC. This encodes CASSMGDRVYEQYF.

The CDR3, as DNA: TGTGCCAGTAGTATTGCCTGGGCAGGGATGAACACTGAAGCTTTCTTT. Translation: CASSIAWAGMNTEAFF. J is TRBJ1-1 and V is TRBV19; D might be TRBD1 (5 bases). This CDR3 is built from 16 residues. The germline gives CDR1 LNHDA, CDR2 SQIVND (reference sequence). Trimming shortened V by 3 bases and J by 0 bases, and 14 bases separated the two germline ends.

This chain joins TRBV6-2 or TRBV6-3 and TRBJ2-1; 14 positions agree with TRBD2. V gave up 6 bases and J gave up 8 bases; unmatched junction bases: 6. The germline V gene has CDR1 MNHEY and CDR2 SVGEGT. The CDR3 runs to 15 residues. Here the CDR3 DNA reads TGTGCCAGCAGGACCGGGACTAGCGGGAGCGATGAGCAGTTCTTC. Its translation: CASRTGTSGSDEQFF.

This chain links TRBV6-1 with TRBJ1-5, with D unclear. The V end was cut by 6 bases, the J end by 3 bases, with 15 bases between. Germline V gene lookup returns CDR1 MNHNS and CDR2 SASEGT. The CDR3 sequence is 15 residues long. CDR3 region: CASRPKETSNQPQHF. CDR3 DNA: TGTGCCAGCAGGCCTAAAGAGACGTCCAATCAGCCCCAGCATTTT.

CDR3 nucleotide sequence: TGTGCCAGCAGCTTAACACAGGGGGCATCTGAAGCTTTCTTT. Amino acids: CASSLTQGASEAFF. The chain recombines TRBV5-4 with TRBJ1-1, with 9 bases matching TRBD1. CDR3 length equals 14 residues. Germline CDR1 SGHNT, CDR2 YYREEE (reference sequence). After removal of 2 bases from V and 6 bases from J, the junction contained 5 bases not matched to a gene.

This clonotype showed up just a few times. One end of the junction is discordant with germline, which a read error may explain. V is TRBV6-1 and J is TRBJ2-7; D is tentatively TRBD1 or TRBD2 (6 bases each). The DNA end lines up better with TRBJ2-1; the J call may be wrong. CDR1 and CDR2 (germline): MNHNS, SASEGT. The CDR3 sequence is 13 residues long. The CDR3 is CAISRGAGYEQFF. The CDR3 coding sequence is TGTGCCATCAGTAGGGGGGCGGGTTACGAGCAGTTCTTC.

This clonotype was recorded many times. This CDR3 reads CASSWGQDKTQYF. The DNA of the CDR3 is TGTGCCAGCAGTTGGGGACAGGATAAGACCCAGTACTTC. V usage is TRBV2 and J usage is TRBJ2-5; 8 bases line up with TRBD1. V was clipped by 5 bases and J by 6 bases; unmatched bases: 5. CDR3 length equals 13 residues. Germline V gene sequence: CDR1 SNHLY, CDR2 FYNNEI. The full variable domain, its missing parts supplied by reference TRBV2 and TRBJ2-5, is EPEVTQTPSHQVTQMGQEVILRCVPISNHLYFYWYRQILGQKVEFLVSFYNNEISEKSEIFDDQFSVERPDGSNFTLKIRSTKLEDSAMYFCASSWGQDKTQYFGPGTRLLVL.

This clonotype was observed many times. The chain carries TRBV20-1 and TRBJ2-5, with TRBD2 matching 9 bases. V shed 2 bases, J shed 8 bases, and the junction held 12 bases outside the gene matches. Germline lookup yields CDR1 DFQATT and CDR2 SNEGSKA (reference sequence). The CDR3 extends over 15 amino acids. The CDR3, as DNA: TGCAGTGCTAGATCAGTTAGCGGGAGTCTAAGCACCCAGTACTTC. This translates into CSARSVSGSLSTQYF.

This rearrangement joins TRBV5-1 to TRBJ2-7; TRBD1 might be the D (6 bases). The V gene lost 0 bases and the J gene lost 0 bases, with 10 bases spanning the gap. Germline V gene data show CDR1 as SGHRS and CDR2 as YFSETQ. The CDR3 runs to 15 residues. The CDR3 is CASSLEGVTSYEQYF. DNA for the CDR3: TGCGCCAGCAGCTTGGAGGGGGTCACCTCCTACGAGCAGTACTTC. Full variable domain (outside the CDR3, taken from reference TRBV5-1 and TRBJ2-7): KAGVTQTPRYLIKTRGQQVTLSCSPISGHRSVSWYQQTPGQGLQFLFEYFSETQRNKGNFPGRFSGRQFSNSRSEMNVSTLELGDSALYLCASSLEGVTSYEQYFGPGTRLTVT.

This clonotype was seen at least ten times. V gene TRBV28 combines with J gene TRBJ1-5, with unresolved D. The CDR3 loop spans 12 amino acids. Between the trimmed V and J ends, which lost 5 bases and 3 bases, there was a span of 5 bases. Germline assignment: CDR1 MDHEN and CDR2 SYDVKM. CDR3 in amino acids: CASSAANQPQHF. The CDR3 DNA is TGTGCCAGCAGTGCCGCCAATCAGCCCCAGCATTTT. The full variable domain, with the rest looked up from reference TRBV28 and TRBJ1-5, is DVKVTQSSRYLVKRTGEKVFLECVQDMDHENMFWYRQDPGLGLRLIYFSYDVKMKEKGDIPEGYSVSREKKERFSLILESASTNQTSMYLCASSAANQPQHFGDGTRLSIL.

A remark on this clonotype: A read error may account for a junction end that differs from germline. The chain carries TRBV5-5 and TRBJ1-1; 8 bases are a match to TRBD1. The CDR3 totals 15 residues. The V gene's germline CDR1 is SGHKS and CDR2 YYEKEE (reference sequence). The CDR3 sequence: CASNLQGAMNTEAFF. Written as DNA, the CDR3 is TGTGCCAGCAACTTGCAGGGGGCTATGAACACTGAAGCTTTCTTT.

The chain combines TRBV9 with TRBJ2-2, with 9 nucleotides matching TRBD1. This CDR3 spans 14 amino acids. The germline V gene has CDR1 SGDLS and CDR2 YYNGEE. J lost 6 bases, V lost 4 bases, and 4 bases had no gene match. The DNA of the CDR3 is TGTGCCAGCAGCTTAAGACAGGGGGCCGGGGAGCTGTTTTTT. Amino acid sequence: CASSLRQGAGELFF.

The chain has TRBV3-1 and TRBJ2-2; 9 nucleotides agree with TRBD1. Per germline, CDR1 LGHDT and CDR2 YNNKEL (reference sequence). V was pared by 0 bases and J by 5 bases, with 16 bases of the junction left unmatched. The length of the CDR3 is 20 residues. CDR3 loop: CASSQDIGRWDRVGTGELFF. CDR3 DNA: TGTGCCAGCAGCCAAGATATCGGGCGGTGGGACAGGGTTGGTACCGGGGAGCTGTTTTTT. Full variable domain (remainder filled in from reference TRBV3-1 and TRBJ2-2): DTAVSQTPKYLVTQMGNDKSIKCEQNLGHDTMYWYKQDSKKFLKIMFSYNNKELIINETVPNRFSPKSPDKAHLNLHINSLELGDSAVYFCASSQDIGRWDRVGTGELFFGEGSRLTVL.

The table lists this clonotype with many counts. J is TRBJ2-3 and V is TRBV7-8; D perhaps matches TRBD1 (6 bases). V was shortened by 8 bases and J by 0 bases, with 9 bases between the two germline ends. CDR1 and CDR2 (germline): SGHVS, FQNEAQ. CDR3 length: 13 amino acids. In nucleotides, the CDR3 is TGTGCCAGCCAGCAGGGGAGCACAGATACGCAGTATTTT. Protein product: CASQQGSTDTQYF. The variable domain in full, completed from reference TRBV7-8 and TRBJ2-3, reads GAGVSQSPRYKVAKRGQDVALRCDPISGHVSLFWYQQALGQGPEFLTYFQNEAQLDKSGLPSDRFFAERPEGSVSTLKIQRTQQEDSAVYLCASQQGSTDTQYFGPGTRLTVL.

This clonotype was counted ten times or more. The V and J genes are TRBV7-2 and TRBJ1-2, with a tentative D call TRBD1 (6 bases). Trimming removed 5 bases at V and 1 base at J, with 11 bases between. There are 14 residues in the CDR3. The germline V gene has CDR1 SGHTA and CDR2 FQGNSA. CDR3 region: CASSPQGVNYGYTF. CDR3 nucleotides: TGTGCCAGCAGCCCACAGGGTGTTAACTATGGCTACACCTTC.